The 13 T cell receptor beta chains reported below all come from one sample, sequenced in a study of T cell responses to AZD1222 COVID-19 vaccine. The table came from immunoSEQ multiplex PCR; TCRdb's copy has only in-frame clones and leaves some out. This sample has 70,000 or so clones, with more than 75% found just once. Sequencing was performed on peripheral blood, taken on day 0 of AZD1222 vaccination. Source of these receptors: an adult in good health.

The chain is built from TRBV7-9 and TRBJ1-2, with 11 bases fitting TRBD1. The CDR3 is made up of 19 amino acids. The germline CDR1 and CDR2 sequences are SEHNR and FQNEAQ (reference sequence). J gave up 7 bases and V 5 bases, and 21 bases lay outside the gene matches. CDR3 sequence reads: CASSTWGTDRGLQSSGYTF. The CDR3 DNA follows: TGTGCCAGCAGCACCTGGGGGACGGACAGGGGGCTCCAGAGCTCTGGCTACACCTTC.

The rearrangement joins TRBV24-1 to TRBJ2-2, with TRBD1 matching over 7 bases. This CDR3 is built from 16 residues. The germline V gene has CDR1 KGHDR and CDR2 SFDVKD. Trimming cost V 3 bases and J 1 base; bases outside gene matches: 4. CDR3 residues: CATSDMRQGNTGELFF. The CDR3 coding sequence is TGTGCCACCAGTGATATGAGACAGGGGAACACCGGGGAGCTGTTTTTT.

This clone has a single count. The V gene is TRBV5-1, the J gene TRBJ2-2; TRBD2 matches 7 bases. Looked up from germline, CDR1 is SGHRS and CDR2 is YFSETQ. V lost 2 bases, J lost 5 bases, and 0 bases stayed unmatched. The CDR3 is made up of 13 amino acids. The CDR3 sequence is CASSFSGTGELFF. CDR3 DNA sequence: TGCGCCAGCAGCTTTAGCGGGACCGGGGAGCTGTTTTTT.

This rearrangement joins TRBV5-6 to TRBJ1-5; D ambiguous. The CDR3 is 12 residues long. Per the germline V gene, CDR1 is SGHDT and CDR2 is YYEEEE. The germline V and J ends were trimmed by 7 bases and 0 bases, with 5 bases remaining between them. CDR3 coding DNA: TGTGCCAGCCCGGTTAGCAATCAGCCCCAGCATTTT. This encodes CASPVSNQPQHF.

The chain couples TRBV5-4 to TRBJ1-6, with unresolved D. The CDR3 has 12 amino acids. Trimming stripped 0 bases from V and 11 bases from J, with 6 bases between. In germline, CDR1 is SGHNT, CDR2 YYREEE (reference sequence). The CDR3 sequence: CASSLGGAPLHF. The CDR3 DNA sequence: TGTGCCAGCAGCTTGGGCGGGGCACCCCTCCACTTT.

The J gene is TRBJ1-5, the V gene TRBV6-2 or TRBV6-3; D is possibly TRBD1 (5 bases). The CDR3 consists of 17 residues. Trimming took 0 bases from V and 8 from J, leaving 20 bases between them. CDR1 MNHEY and CDR2 SVGEGT come from the germline V gene. In DNA, the CDR3 is TGTGCCAGCAGTTACTCGAATTTAAGGGACTATCGGAAGCCCCAGCATTTT. Its translation is CASSYSNLRDYRKPQHF.

This clone appeared many times. The rearrangement links TRBV5-1 to TRBJ1-2; 7 bases match TRBD1. With V trimmed by 4 bases and J by 2 bases, 5 bases remained unmatched. The germline V gene has CDR1 SGHRS and CDR2 YFSETQ. CDR3 length equals 14 residues. The CDR3 spells CASSAEQGNYGYTF. As DNA, the CDR3 is TGCGCCAGCAGCGCAGAACAGGGGAACTATGGCTACACCTTC.

J is TRBJ1-1 and V is TRBV2; D is possibly TRBD1 (5 bases). The germline gives CDR1 SNHLY, CDR2 FYNNEI. V lost 7 bases to trimming and J lost 7 bases, with 19 bases between them. The CDR3 runs to 14 residues. In DNA form, the CDR3 reads TGTGCCAGCATTAGAGCCCTCCCTGGGGGTGAAGCTTTCTTT. Protein: CASIRALPGGEAFF.

The chain has TRBV6-5 and TRBJ2-7; possibly TRBD1 for D (8 bases). This CDR3 contains 14 residues. Between the trimmed V and J ends, which lost 7 bases and 2 bases, there was a span of 15 bases. Germline V gene data show CDR1 as MNHEY and CDR2 as SVGAGI. The CDR3 nucleotides are TGTGCCAGCAATAGACAGGGGACTACCTACGAGCAGTACTTC. This gives the protein CASNRQGTTYEQYF.

The rearrangement uses TRBV4-3 and TRBJ1-6; D not certain. Germline V gene lookup returns CDR1 LGHNA and CDR2 YSLEER. Deletions cut 1 base from V and 8 bases from J, with 6 bases between. CDR3 length: 13 residues. This CDR3 reads CASSQGRDSPLHF. The CDR3 DNA sequence: TGCGCCAGCAGCCAAGGGAGAGATTCACCCCTCCACTTT.

This chain uses TRBV3-1 (or the pseudogene TRBV3-2) with TRBJ1-2; D might be TRBD1 (5 bases). The CDR3 length is 15 residues. Trimming took 6 bases from V and 3 from J, leaving 17 bases between them. Germline V gene lookup returns CDR1 LGHDT and CDR2 YNNKEL (reference sequence). Here the CDR3 reads CASSPLQGGDYGYTF. In DNA, the CDR3 is TGTGCCAGCAGTCCTCTCCAGGGAGGAGACTATGGCTACACCTTC.

This chain joins TRBV19 and TRBJ2-1, with D perhaps TRBD2 (7 bases). The CDR3 contains 14 residues. The V and J ends lost 5 bases and 9 bases respectively, with 17 bases between them. Looked up from germline, CDR1 is LNHDA and CDR2 is SQIVND (reference sequence). The CDR3 reads CASSPRGAGGEQFF. The CDR3, as DNA: TGTGCCAGTAGTCCTCGGGGGGCCGGGGGTGAGCAGTTCTTC.

The chain combines TRBV14 with TRBJ1-3; D gene uncertain. Trimming took 0 bases from V and 0 from J, leaving 21 bases between them. The germline V gene has CDR1 SGHDN and CDR2 FVKESK. This CDR3 contains 20 residues. For the CDR3, the DNA is TGTGCCAGCAGCCAAGAGCCAGCGGATGTGTGGGCCAGCTCTGGAAACACCATATATTTT. Amino acids: CASSQEPADVWASSGNTIYF.